A selection of T cell receptor beta chains follows, all from one sample in a study of blood T cell repertoires in COVID-19. The data were produced by immunoSEQ multiplex PCR, yet TCRdb's version contains in-frame clones alone and is incomplete. The sample lists about 190,000 clones; around 80% were seen once. The sample taken for sequencing was peripheral blood. Source of these receptors: an elderly woman with active or convalescent COVID-19. The CDR3 runs from the conserved cysteine through the conserved F or W. Each record gives: clone size, D gene, J gene, V gene, CDR3 DNA, CDR3 protein. A D gene is named only where the DNA matches it firmly. Not every row has a clone size; where given, it reads once, few, many or a size class.

clone size: -; D gene: TRBD2; J gene: TRBJ2-1; V gene: TRBV5-6; CDR3 DNA: TGTGCCAGCAGCCTCGGACTAGCGGGGGGCCTTCCCGATGAGCAGTTCTTC; CDR3 protein: CASSLGLAGGLPDEQFF
clone size: -; D gene: TRBD1; J gene: TRBJ1-2; V gene: TRBV28; CDR3 DNA: TGTGCCAGCAGTTTAAAAGGGGGCCGTCTAAACTATGGCTACACCTTC; CDR3 protein: CASSLKGGRLNYGYTF
clone size: once; D gene: -; J gene: TRBJ1-5; V gene: TRBV20-1; CDR3 DNA: TGCAGTGCCAGGGGCAATCAGCCCCAGCATTTT; CDR3 protein: CSARGNQPQHF
clone size: -; D gene: -; J gene: TRBJ1-6; V gene: TRBV5-1; CDR3 DNA: TGCGCCAGCAGCAGAGAACAGGGAAGAGGGGTTAACTCACCCCTCCACTTT; CDR3 protein: CASSREQGRGVNSPLHF
clone size: -; D gene: -; J gene: TRBJ1-3; V gene: TRBV5-5; CDR3 DNA: TGTGCCAGCAGCCTCCCCAATACAGGAAACACCATATATTTT; CDR3 protein: CASSLPNTGNTIYF
clone size: once; D gene: -; J gene: TRBJ2-5; V gene: TRBV29-1; CDR3 DNA: TGCAGCGTACAGTGGAGGGCGGAACACACCCAAGAGACCCAGTACTTC; CDR3 protein: CSVQWRAEHTQETQYF
clone size: once; D gene: -; J gene: TRBJ1-5; V gene: TRBV3-1/TRBV3-2; CDR3 DNA: TGTGCCAGCAGCCAGCAGACGGGACAGCCCCAGCATTTT; CDR3 protein: CASSQQTGQPQHF
clone size: few; D gene: -; J gene: TRBJ2-7; V gene: TRBV28; CDR3 DNA: TGTGCCAGCGGGCGGGGATTCTCCTACGAGCAGTACTTC; CDR3 protein: CASGRGFSYEQYF
clone size: -; D gene: -; J gene: TRBJ1-1; V gene: TRBV7-8; CDR3 DNA: TGTGCCAGCAGCTTAGTTGGCAGGACAAACACTGAAGCTTTCTTT; CDR3 protein: CASSLVGRTNTEAFF
clone size: -; D gene: TRBD1; J gene: TRBJ2-5; V gene: TRBV2; CDR3 DNA: TGTGCCAGCAGTATCCAGGGGGCTATCGCTGAGACCCAGTACTTC; CDR3 protein: CASSIQGAIAETQYF
clone size: -; D gene: -; J gene: TRBJ2-3; V gene: TRBV5-1; CDR3 DNA: TGCGCCAGCAGCTCAGGGGAATTCACAGATACGCAGTATTTT; CDR3 protein: CASSSGEFTDTQYF
clone size: -; D gene: -; J gene: TRBJ1-3; V gene: TRBV30; CDR3 DNA: TGTGCCTGGAGTCCGCCAAAACGGGGGAGCTCTGGAAACACCATATATTTT; CDR3 protein: CAWSPPKRGSSGNTIYF
clone size: -; D gene: TRBD1; J gene: TRBJ2-5; V gene: TRBV3-1/TRBV3-2; CDR3 DNA: TGTGCCAGCAGCCTCCGGACAGGGGGCGAAGAGACCCAGTACTTC; CDR3 protein: CASSLRTGGEETQYF
clone size: -; D gene: -; J gene: TRBJ1-2; V gene: TRBV4-3; CDR3 DNA: TGCGCCAGCAGCCTCGGAAGGTCAGGACAATATGGCTACACCTTC; CDR3 protein: CASSLGRSGQYGYTF
clone size: few; D gene: -; J gene: TRBJ1-3; V gene: TRBV28; CDR3 DNA: TGTGCCAGCAGTCCCCTTTCACGGAACACCATATATTTT; CDR3 protein: CASSPLSRNTIYF
clone size: -; D gene: -; J gene: TRBJ1-1; V gene: TRBV30; CDR3 DNA: TGTGCCTGGACCCGGACAGTTGTGAACACTGAAGCTTTCTTT; CDR3 protein: CAWTRTVVNTEAFF
clone size: -; D gene: -; J gene: TRBJ2-7; V gene: TRBV11-3; CDR3 DNA: TGTGCCAGCAGCTTAAGCGCGGGCTACGAGCAGTACTTC; CDR3 protein: CASSLSAGYEQYF
clone size: once; D gene: TRBD1; J gene: TRBJ2-7; V gene: TRBV27; CDR3 DNA: TGTGCCAGCAGTGTTGACAGGGGGCCGGATGTCCACGAGCAGTACTTC; CDR3 protein: CASSVDRGPDVHEQYF
clone size: -; D gene: -; J gene: TRBJ2-5; V gene: TRBV9; CDR3 DNA: TGTGCCAGCAGCGTAAGGGACCCGGAACAGGGCGGGACCCAGTACTTC; CDR3 protein: CASSVRDPEQGGTQYF
clone size: -; D gene: TRBD2; J gene: TRBJ2-3; V gene: TRBV7-9; CDR3 DNA: TGTGCCAGCAGCCGCAACGGGGGGGGCCGTACAGATACGCAGTATTTT; CDR3 protein: CASSRNGGGRTDTQYF
clone size: -; D gene: TRBD1; J gene: TRBJ1-1; V gene: TRBV18; CDR3 DNA: TGTGCCAGCTCACCCATGACAGGGGCGGACACTGAAGCTTTCTTT; CDR3 protein: CASSPMTGADTEAFF
clone size: -; D gene: -; J gene: TRBJ1-2; V gene: TRBV13; CDR3 DNA: TGTGCCAGCAGCTTAGGTCCGACAAGGGGCTACACCTTC; CDR3 protein: CASSLGPTRGYTF
clone size: -; D gene: TRBD1; J gene: TRBJ1-1; V gene: TRBV2; CDR3 DNA: TGTGCCAGCAGCGCAGGGACAGCTGAAGCTTTCTTT; CDR3 protein: CASSAGTAEAFF
clone size: -; D gene: -; J gene: TRBJ2-1; V gene: TRBV7-2; CDR3 DNA: TGTGCCAGCAGCAACTTCGGGGGTTACAATGAGCAGTTCTTC; CDR3 protein: CASSNFGGYNEQFF
clone size: -; D gene: TRBD2; J gene: TRBJ2-7; V gene: TRBV5-1; CDR3 DNA: TGCGCCAGCAGCTCTCGGGGGGGAAAAACTGGCGAGCAGTACTTC; CDR3 protein: CASSSRGGKTGEQYF
clone size: -; D gene: -; J gene: TRBJ2-7; V gene: TRBV4-1; CDR3 DNA: TGCGCCAGCAGCCAAGAAACCAGAACCTACGAGCAGTACTTC; CDR3 protein: CASSQETRTYEQYF
clone size: -; D gene: -; J gene: TRBJ2-7; V gene: TRBV5-4; CDR3 DNA: TGTGCCAGCAGCGAGGGACTGCCATCCTACGAGCAGTACTTC; CDR3 protein: CASSEGLPSYEQYF
clone size: -; D gene: TRBD2; J gene: TRBJ2-3; V gene: TRBV10-3; CDR3 DNA: TGTGCCATCAGCGGACTAGCGGGGGGGGACACAGATACGCAGTATTTT; CDR3 protein: CAISGLAGGDTDTQYF
clone size: -; D gene: TRBD2; J gene: TRBJ2-3; V gene: TRBV4-3; CDR3 DNA: TGCGCCAGCAGCCCGCGGACTAGCGGGGGTCCCAACACAGATACGCAGTATTTT; CDR3 protein: CASSPRTSGGPNTDTQYF
clone size: -; D gene: -; J gene: TRBJ2-7; V gene: TRBV6-5; CDR3 DNA: TGTGCCAGCACTAGAAGCCTCGGTCCCTACGAGCAGTACTTC; CDR3 protein: CASTRSLGPYEQYF
clone size: -; D gene: TRBD1; J gene: TRBJ2-7; V gene: TRBV2; CDR3 DNA: TGTGCCAGCGGAAGACAGGGCAATGCCTACGAGCAGTACTTC; CDR3 protein: CASGRQGNAYEQYF
clone size: -; D gene: TRBD1; J gene: TRBJ1-2; V gene: TRBV10-3; CDR3 DNA: TGTGCCATCAGTGGGGACAGGAAAGCCTATGGCTACACCTTC; CDR3 protein: CAISGDRKAYGYTF
clone size: -; D gene: TRBD1; J gene: TRBJ1-2; V gene: TRBV6-5; CDR3 DNA: TGTGCCAGCAGTTATGGGACAGACCCTTACACCTTC; CDR3 protein: CASSYGTDPYTF
clone size: -; D gene: -; J gene: TRBJ2-7; V gene: TRBV4-3; CDR3 DNA: TGCGCCAGCAGCGCTGAGGTTGGGTCCTACGAGCAGTACTTC; CDR3 protein: CASSAEVGSYEQYF
clone size: -; D gene: -; J gene: TRBJ1-6; V gene: TRBV5-1; CDR3 DNA: TGCGCCAGCAGCTTGGCCTCTGATAATTCACCCCTCCACTTT; CDR3 protein: CASSLASDNSPLHF